This entry describes one TCR beta chain. CMV status came from CD4+ IFNgamma after overnight CMV lysate stimulation. The source of the sample is a study of naive and memory T cell subsets. Two oligonucleotides, mixed equimolar, formed the beta constant-region primer covering TRBC1 and TRBC2. MiXCR, run by TCRdb on the UMI-ligation and nested PCR reads, gives a single entry per CDR3 protein. The repertoire includes 75,000 to 85,000 distinct CDR3 sequences, around 13% of them detected once, and around 0.9% sits in the top ten. Sample: central memory CD4+ T cells from blood. This clonotype was obtained from a human donor in good health.

The CDR3 nucleotides are TGCGCCAGCAGCTTGGCCCCTGGGGGGGCAACTAATGAAAAACTGTTTTTT. Protein product: CASSLAPGGATNEKLFF. The gene calls are TRBV5-1 and TRBJ1-4; perhaps TRBD1 as D (5 bases). The CDR3 extends over 17 amino acids. Germline V gene sequence: CDR1 SGHRS, CDR2 YFSETQ. Trimming cost V 0 bases and J 0 bases, with 12 bases left between them.